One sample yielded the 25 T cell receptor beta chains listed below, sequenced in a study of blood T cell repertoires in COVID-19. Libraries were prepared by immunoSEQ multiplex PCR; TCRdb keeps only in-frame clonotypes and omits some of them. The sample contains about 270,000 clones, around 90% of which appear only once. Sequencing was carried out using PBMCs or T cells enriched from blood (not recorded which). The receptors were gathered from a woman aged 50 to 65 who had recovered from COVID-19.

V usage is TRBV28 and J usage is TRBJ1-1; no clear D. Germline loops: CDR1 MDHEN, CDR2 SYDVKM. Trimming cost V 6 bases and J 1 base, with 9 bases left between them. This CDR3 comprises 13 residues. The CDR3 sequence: CASRLIRNTEAFF. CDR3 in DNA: TGTGCCAGCAGACTCATTAGGAACACTGAAGCTTTCTTT.

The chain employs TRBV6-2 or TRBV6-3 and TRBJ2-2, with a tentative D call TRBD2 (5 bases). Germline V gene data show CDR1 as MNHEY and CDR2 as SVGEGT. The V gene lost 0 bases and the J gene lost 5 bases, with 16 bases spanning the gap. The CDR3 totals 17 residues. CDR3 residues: CASSYSTFSRGTGELFF. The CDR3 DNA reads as TGTGCCAGCAGTTACTCGACTTTTAGCCGAGGGACCGGGGAGCTGTTTTTT.

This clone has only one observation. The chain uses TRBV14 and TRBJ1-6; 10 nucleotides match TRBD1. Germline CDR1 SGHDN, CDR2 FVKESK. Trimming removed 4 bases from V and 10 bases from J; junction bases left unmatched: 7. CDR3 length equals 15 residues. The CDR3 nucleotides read TGTGCCAGCAGCCTCCGGGACAGGGGACCGTCACCCCTCCACTTT. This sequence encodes CASSLRDRGPSPLHF. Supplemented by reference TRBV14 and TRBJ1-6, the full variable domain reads EAGVTQFPSHSVIEKGQTVTLRCDPISGHDNLYWYRRVMGKEIKFLLHFVKESKQDESGMPNNRFLAERTGGTYSTLKVQPAELEDSGVYFCASSLRDRGPSPLHFGNGTRLTVT.

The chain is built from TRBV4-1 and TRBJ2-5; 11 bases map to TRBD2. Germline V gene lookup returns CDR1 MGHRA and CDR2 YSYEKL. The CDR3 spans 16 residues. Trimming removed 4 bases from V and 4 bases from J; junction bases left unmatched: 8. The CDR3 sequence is CASSPPTSGIRETQYF. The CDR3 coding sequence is TGCGCCAGCAGCCCCCCGACTAGCGGGATAAGAGAGACCCAGTACTTC.

This chain's CDR3 is CASSSSGMGTDTQYF. The CDR3 DNA sequence: TGTGCCAGCAGCAGTAGCGGGATGGGGACAGATACGCAGTATTTT. The V and J genes are TRBV11-2 and TRBJ2-3, with 8 positions matching TRBD2. The germline gives CDR1 SGHAT, CDR2 FQNNGV. The V segment lost 5 bases and the J segment 3 bases; nucleotides outside the gene matches: 7. CDR3 length: 15 residues. The variable domain in full, with the rest retrieved from reference TRBV11-2 and TRBJ2-3, is EAGVAQSPRYKIIEKRQSVAFWCNPISGHATLYWYQQILGQGPKLLIQFQNNGVVDDSQLPKDRFSAERLKGVDSTLKIQPAKLEDSAVYLCASSSSGMGTDTQYFGPGTRLTVL.

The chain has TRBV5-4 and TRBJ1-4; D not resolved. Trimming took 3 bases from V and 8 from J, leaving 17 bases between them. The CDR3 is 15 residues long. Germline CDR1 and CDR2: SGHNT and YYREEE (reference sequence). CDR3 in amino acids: CASSSRSTRGEKLFF. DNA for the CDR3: TGTGCCAGCAGCTCCCGGAGTACCCGCGGAGAAAAACTGTTTTTT.

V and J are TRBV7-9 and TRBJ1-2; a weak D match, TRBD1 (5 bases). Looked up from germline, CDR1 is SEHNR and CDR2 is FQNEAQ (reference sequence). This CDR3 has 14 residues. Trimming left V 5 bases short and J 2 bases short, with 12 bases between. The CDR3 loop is CASSRQDSNYGYTF. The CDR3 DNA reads TGTGCCAGCAGCCGCCAAGACAGCAACTATGGCTACACCTTC.

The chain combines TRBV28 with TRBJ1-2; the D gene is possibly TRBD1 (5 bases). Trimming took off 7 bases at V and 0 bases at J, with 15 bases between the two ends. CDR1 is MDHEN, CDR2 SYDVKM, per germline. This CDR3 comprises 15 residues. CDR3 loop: CASIIAGSTNYGYTF. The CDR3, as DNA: TGTGCCAGCATAATTGCAGGGTCTACTAACTATGGCTACACCTTC.

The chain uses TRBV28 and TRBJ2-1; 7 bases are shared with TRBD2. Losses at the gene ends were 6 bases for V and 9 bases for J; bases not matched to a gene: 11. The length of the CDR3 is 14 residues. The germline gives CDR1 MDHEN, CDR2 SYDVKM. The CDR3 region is CASSLHSGGSEQFF. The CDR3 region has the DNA TGTGCCAGCAGCCTCCATTCGGGAGGATCTGAGCAGTTCTTC. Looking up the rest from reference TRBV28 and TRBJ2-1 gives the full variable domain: DVKVTQSSRYLVKRTGEKVFLECVQDMDHENMFWYRQDPGLGLRLIYFSYDVKMKEKGDIPEGYSVSREKKERFSLILESASTNQTSMYLCASSLHSGGSEQFFGPGTRLTVL.

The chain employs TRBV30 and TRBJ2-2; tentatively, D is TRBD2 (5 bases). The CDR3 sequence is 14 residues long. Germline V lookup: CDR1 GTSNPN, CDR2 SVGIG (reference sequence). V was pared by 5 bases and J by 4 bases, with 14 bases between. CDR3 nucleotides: TGTGCCTGGGAGACGGGATTCGGCACCGGGGAGCTGTTTTTT. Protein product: CAWETGFGTGELFF. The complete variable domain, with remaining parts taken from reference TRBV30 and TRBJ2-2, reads SQTIHQWPATLVQPVGSPLSLECTVEGTSNPNLYWYRQAAGRGLQLLFYSVGIGQISSEVPQNLSASRPQDRQFILSSKKLLLSDSGFYLCAWETGFGTGELFFGEGSRLTVL.

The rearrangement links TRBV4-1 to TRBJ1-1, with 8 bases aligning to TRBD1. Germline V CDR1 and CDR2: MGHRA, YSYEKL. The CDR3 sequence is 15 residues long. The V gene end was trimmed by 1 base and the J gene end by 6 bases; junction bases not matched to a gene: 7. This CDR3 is CASSQAVDRGPEAFF. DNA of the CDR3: TGCGCCAGCAGCCAAGCTGTAGACAGGGGCCCTGAAGCTTTCTTT.

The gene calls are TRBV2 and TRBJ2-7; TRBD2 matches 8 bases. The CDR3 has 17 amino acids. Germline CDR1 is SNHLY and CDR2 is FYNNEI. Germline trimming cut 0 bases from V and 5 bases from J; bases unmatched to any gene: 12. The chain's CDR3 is CASSEADRTGGVDEQYF. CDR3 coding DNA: TGTGCCAGCAGTGAAGCGGACAGAACGGGAGGGGTCGACGAGCAGTACTTC.

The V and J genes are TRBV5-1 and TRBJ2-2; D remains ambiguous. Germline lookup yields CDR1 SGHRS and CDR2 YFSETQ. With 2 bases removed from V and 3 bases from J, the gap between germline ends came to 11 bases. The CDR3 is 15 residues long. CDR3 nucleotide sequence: TGCGCCAGCAGCTTTAGTCGAGGATACACCGGGGAGCTGTTTTTT. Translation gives CASSFSRGYTGELFF.

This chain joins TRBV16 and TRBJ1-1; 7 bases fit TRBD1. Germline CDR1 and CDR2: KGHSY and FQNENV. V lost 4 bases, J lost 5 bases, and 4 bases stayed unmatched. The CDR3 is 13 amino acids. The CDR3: CASSPQQGTEAFF. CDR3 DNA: TGTGCCAGCAGCCCTCAACAGGGGACTGAAGCTTTCTTT. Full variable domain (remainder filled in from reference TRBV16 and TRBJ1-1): GEEVAQTPKHLVRGEGQKAKLYCAPIKGHSYVFWYQQVLKNEFKFLISFQNENVFDETGMPKERFSAKCLPNSPCSLEIQATKLEDSAVYFCASSPQQGTEAFFGQGTRLTVV.

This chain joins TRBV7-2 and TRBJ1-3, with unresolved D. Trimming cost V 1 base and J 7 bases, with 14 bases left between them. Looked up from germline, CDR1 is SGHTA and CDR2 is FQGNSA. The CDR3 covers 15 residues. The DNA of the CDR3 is TGTGCCAGCAGCTTAGGGCCTCCGAGGGTTAACACCATATATTTT. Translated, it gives CASSLGPPRVNTIYF.

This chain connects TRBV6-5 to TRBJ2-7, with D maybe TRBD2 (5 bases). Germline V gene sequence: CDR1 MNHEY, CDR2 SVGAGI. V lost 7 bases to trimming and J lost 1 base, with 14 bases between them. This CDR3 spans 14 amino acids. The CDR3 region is CASTPRRGSYEQYF. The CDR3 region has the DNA TGTGCCAGCACCCCACGTCGGGGTTCCTACGAGCAGTACTTC.

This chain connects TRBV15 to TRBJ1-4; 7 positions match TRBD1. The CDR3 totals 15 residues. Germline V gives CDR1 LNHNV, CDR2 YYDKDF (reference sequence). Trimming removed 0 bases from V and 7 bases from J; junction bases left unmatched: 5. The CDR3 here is CATSRDQGVVEKLFF. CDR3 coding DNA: TGTGCCACCAGCAGAGATCAGGGGGTGGTTGAAAAACTGTTTTTT.

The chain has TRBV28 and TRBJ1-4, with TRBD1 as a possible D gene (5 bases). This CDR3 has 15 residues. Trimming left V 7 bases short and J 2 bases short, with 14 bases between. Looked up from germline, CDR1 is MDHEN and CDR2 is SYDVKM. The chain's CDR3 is CASTSRGATNEKLFF. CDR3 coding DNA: TGTGCCAGCACCTCACGCGGGGCCACTAATGAAAAACTGTTTTTT.

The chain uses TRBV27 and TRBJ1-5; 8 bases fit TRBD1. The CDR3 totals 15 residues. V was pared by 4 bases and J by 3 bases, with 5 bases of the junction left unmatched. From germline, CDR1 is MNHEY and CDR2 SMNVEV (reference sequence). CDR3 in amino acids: CASSSRQGPNQPQHF. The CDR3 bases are TGTGCCAGCAGTTCGCGACAGGGGCCCAATCAGCCCCAGCATTTT.

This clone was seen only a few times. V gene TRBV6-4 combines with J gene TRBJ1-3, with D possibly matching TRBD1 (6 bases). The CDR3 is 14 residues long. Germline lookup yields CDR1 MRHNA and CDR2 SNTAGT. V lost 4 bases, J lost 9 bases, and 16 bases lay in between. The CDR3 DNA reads TGTGCCAGCAGTGTAGACAGGATGAGAAGCACCATATATTTT. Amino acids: CASSVDRMRSTIYF.

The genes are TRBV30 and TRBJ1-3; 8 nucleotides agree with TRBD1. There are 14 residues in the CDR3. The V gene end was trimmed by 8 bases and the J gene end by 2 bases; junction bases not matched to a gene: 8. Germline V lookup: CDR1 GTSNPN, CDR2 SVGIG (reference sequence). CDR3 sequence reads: CARGQGEAGNTIYF. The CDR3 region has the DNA TGTGCCCGAGGACAGGGAGAAGCTGGAAACACCATATATTTT.

CDR3 coding DNA: TGTGCCAGCTCACCCGCTCCGAGTACGAACACCGGGGAGCTGTTTTTT. Its translation is CASSPAPSTNTGELFF. The rearrangement uses TRBV18 and TRBJ2-2; D is uncertain. CDR1 KGHSH and CDR2 LQKENI come from the germline V gene. V was trimmed by 3 bases and J by 0 bases, leaving 11 bases between them. This CDR3 spans 16 amino acids.

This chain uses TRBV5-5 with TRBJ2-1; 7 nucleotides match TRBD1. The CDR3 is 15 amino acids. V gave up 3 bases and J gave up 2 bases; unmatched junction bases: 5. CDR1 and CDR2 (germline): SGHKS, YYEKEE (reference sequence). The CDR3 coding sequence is TGTGCCAGCAGCTATACGGGACAGCCCTACAATGAGCAGTTCTTC. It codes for CASSYTGQPYNEQFF.

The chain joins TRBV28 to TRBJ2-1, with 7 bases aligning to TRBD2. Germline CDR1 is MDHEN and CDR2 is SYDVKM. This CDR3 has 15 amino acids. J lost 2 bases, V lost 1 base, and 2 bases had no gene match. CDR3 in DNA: TGTGCCAGCAGTTTATTGGCGGGAGCCTACAATGAGCAGTTCTTC. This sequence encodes CASSLLAGAYNEQFF.

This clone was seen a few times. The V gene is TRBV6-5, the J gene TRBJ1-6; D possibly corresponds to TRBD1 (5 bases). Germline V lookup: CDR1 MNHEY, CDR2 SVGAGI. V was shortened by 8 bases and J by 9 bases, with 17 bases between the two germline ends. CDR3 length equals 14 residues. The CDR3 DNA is TGTGCCAGCCGAGTTCAGGGCCTGCGTTCACCCCTCCACTTT. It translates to CASRVQGLRSPLHF.